This T cell receptor beta chain was profiled in a study of T cells after yellow fever vaccination. The study, taken as a whole, reports: It was a small share of clonotypes that appeared in both CD4 and CD8 compartments.

Trimming removed 0 bases at V and 3 bases at J, with 11 bases between. Germline values: CDR1 LNHNV, CDR2 YYDKDF (reference sequence). The CDR3 totals 16 residues. TCRdb independently ran MiXCR on the 5' RACE reads; one entry per CDR3 protein. Altogether around 250,000 distinct CDR3 sequences are present, about 5.2% being singletons, with the ten largest covering roughly 3.3%. This clonotype has a handful of counts. Its matching antigen is unknown. This chain joins TRBV15 and TRBJ2-2, with D hard to call. The sample was CD4+ T cells sorted from PBMCs, taken on the day of the yellow fever booster vaccination. This receptor was identified in a young man who received the YFV17D yellow fever vaccine. This CDR3 is CATSRDPPPYTGELFF. The CDR3 DNA reads as TGTGCCACCAGCAGAGATCCACCCCCCTACACCGGGGAGCTGTTTTTT.